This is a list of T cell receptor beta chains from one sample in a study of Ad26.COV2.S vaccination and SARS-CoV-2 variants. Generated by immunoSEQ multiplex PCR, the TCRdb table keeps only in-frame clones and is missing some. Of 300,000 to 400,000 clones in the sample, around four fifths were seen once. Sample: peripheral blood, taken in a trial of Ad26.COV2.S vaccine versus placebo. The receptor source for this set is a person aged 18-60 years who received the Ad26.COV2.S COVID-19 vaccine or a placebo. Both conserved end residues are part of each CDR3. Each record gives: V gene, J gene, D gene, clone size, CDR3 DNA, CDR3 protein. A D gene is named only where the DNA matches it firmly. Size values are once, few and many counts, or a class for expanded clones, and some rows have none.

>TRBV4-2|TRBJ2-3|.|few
TGTGCCAGCAGCCAAGTTTTGGGGTTTGAGGCAGATACGCAGTATTTT
CASSQVLGFEADTQYF
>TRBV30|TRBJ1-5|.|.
TGTGCCTGGAGTGACTTCCTCCCCATTCCAGGATATAGCAATCAGCCCCAGCATTTT
CAWSDFLPIPGYSNQPQHF
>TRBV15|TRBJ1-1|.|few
TGTGCCACCAGCAGAGAGACAGGTTTGAACACTGAAGCTTTCTTT
CATSRETGLNTEAFF
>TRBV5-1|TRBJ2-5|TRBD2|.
TGCGCCACCACACTAGCGGGCCTCAGTGGAGAGACCCAGTACTTC
CATTLAGLSGETQYF
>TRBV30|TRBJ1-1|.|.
TGTGCCTGGAGCGACTATCCTGTATACCGGGACACGGAGAACACTGAAGCTTTCTTT
CAWSDYPVYRDTENTEAFF
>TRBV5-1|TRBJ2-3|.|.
TGCGCCAGCAGCTTGGAGTTCAGCTCGAGGGCAGATACGCAGTATTTT
CASSLEFSSRADTQYF
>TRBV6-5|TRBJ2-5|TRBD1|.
TGTGCCAGCGGGGGAACAGGGGGCGCGGAGACCCAGTACTTC
CASGGTGGAETQYF
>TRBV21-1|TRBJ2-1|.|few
TGTGCCAGCAGCAAAGCACGTAGTAAGGGTCTCCTGACATACAATGAGCAGTTCTTC
CASSKARSKGLLTYNEQFF
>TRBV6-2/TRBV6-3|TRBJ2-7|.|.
TGTGCCAGCACCCCCAGTAATTTGCGGGGTTTAGGCCTGACCTACGAGCAGTACTTC
CASTPSNLRGLGLTYEQYF
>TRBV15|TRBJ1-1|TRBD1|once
TGTGCCACCAGCGGGCAGGGGGCCATGAACACTGAAGCTTTCTTT
CATSGQGAMNTEAFF
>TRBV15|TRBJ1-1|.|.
TGTGCCACCAGCAGAGACGGCTGGGACACCTCTGGGGGGGACACTGAAGCTTTCTTT
CATSRDGWDTSGGDTEAFF
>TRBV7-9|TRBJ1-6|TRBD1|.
TGTGCCAGCAGCGAGTCAAAACAGGGGCTGAACAATTCACCCCTCCACTTT
CASSESKQGLNNSPLHF
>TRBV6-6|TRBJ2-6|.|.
TGTGCCAGCAGTCCTCGGGGGACGGCCGGCCCTGGGGCCAACGTCCTGACTTTC
CASSPRGTAGPGANVLTF
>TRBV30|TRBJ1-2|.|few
TGTGCCTGGACCCCGCCCGGGGGTAGGTATGGCTACACCTTC
CAWTPPGGRYGYTF
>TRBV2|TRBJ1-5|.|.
TGTGCCAGCCGGCGGCGGCATCTATATAGCAATCAGCCCCAGCATTTT
CASRRRHLYSNQPQHF
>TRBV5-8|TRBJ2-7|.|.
TGTGCCAGCAGCCGAGACGGGGGAAGCCTCTACGAGCAGTACTTC
CASSRDGGSLYEQYF